A single sample is the source of the 16 T cell receptor beta chains below, sequenced in a study of cytomegalovirus exposure and HLA in healthy donors. It was with 60 Vbeta and 13 Jbeta primers that the PCR ran. TCRdb's table, derived via immunoSEQ multiplex PCR, lists solely in-frame clones and lacks some. The sample shows about 150,000 clones, around 79% of them seen only once. The material sequenced was PBMCs. The receptor set was obtained from a man aged 25 to 40 in good health and CMV-seropositive.

The chain links TRBV6-4 to TRBJ1-2; 8 nucleotides agree with TRBD1. There are 14 residues in the CDR3. CDR1 and CDR2 (germline): MRHNA, SNTAGT. The V segment lost 6 bases and the J segment 0 bases; nucleotides outside the gene matches: 3. CDR3 nucleotide sequence: TGTGCCAGCAGCCAGGACAGGGCTAACTATGGCTACACCTTC. This encodes CASSQDRANYGYTF.

This chain links TRBV2 with TRBJ2-7, with a tentative D call TRBD2 (6 bases). CDR1 and CDR2 from the germline V gene are SNHLY and FYNNEI. V was shortened by 0 bases and J by 5 bases, with 17 bases between the two germline ends. The CDR3 consists of 16 residues. CDR3 loop: CASSEAEGSLGNEQYF. The CDR3 coding sequence is TGTGCCAGCAGTGAAGCGGAGGGATCTTTAGGGAACGAGCAGTACTTC.

The chain uses TRBV4-1 and TRBJ2-7; TRBD2 matches 13 bases. The CDR3 length is 17 residues. Germline lookup yields CDR1 MGHRA and CDR2 YSYEKL. J gave up 3 bases and V 4 bases, and 9 bases lay outside the gene matches. In DNA, the CDR3 is TGCGCCAGCAGCCCACGACTAGCGGGAGGCCAATTCTACGAGCAGTACTTC. It yields the protein CASSPRLAGGQFYEQYF.

The V call is TRBV5-4, the J call TRBJ1-2; 9 nucleotides match TRBD1. The length of the CDR3 is 15 residues. With V trimmed by 4 bases and J by 7 bases, 11 bases remained unmatched. The germline gives CDR1 SGHNT, CDR2 YYREEE (reference sequence). CDR3 loop: CASSGEKTGGFGYTF. CDR3 DNA sequence: TGTGCCAGCAGCGGGGAGAAAACAGGGGGCTTTGGCTACACCTTC. The full variable domain, with the rest looked up from reference TRBV5-4 and TRBJ1-2, is ETGVTQSPTHLIKTRGQQVTLRCSSQSGHNTVSWYQQALGQGPQFIFQYYREEENGRGNFPPRFSGLQFPNYSSELNVNALELDDSALYLCASSGEKTGGFGYTFGSGTRLTVV.

J is TRBJ2-7 and V is TRBV11-1, with 10 bases matching TRBD2. Per the germline V gene, CDR1 is SGHAT and CDR2 is FQDESV (reference sequence). The CDR3 runs to 14 residues. V lost 5 bases, J lost 6 bases, and 7 bases stayed unmatched. DNA of the CDR3: TGTGCCAGCAGCATTCTAGCGGGAGTCCCCGAGCAGTACTTC. Translated, it gives CASSILAGVPEQYF.

This sequence joins TRBV7-3 and TRBJ2-7; TRBD2 matches 13 bases. CDR3 length equals 15 residues. From germline, CDR1 is SGHTA and CDR2 FQGTGA. The junction had 4 bases not matched to a gene; V was cut back by 5 bases and J by 3 bases. This chain's CDR3 is CASSAGLAGSYEQYF. CDR3 nucleotides: TGTGCCAGCAGCGCGGGACTAGCGGGAAGCTACGAGCAGTACTTC.

The chain uses TRBV7-2 and TRBJ2-3; 10 nucleotides align to TRBD2. The CDR3 spans 15 residues. Trimming took 4 bases from V and 2 from J; bases not matched to a gene: 3. Per the germline V gene, CDR1 is SGHTA and CDR2 is FQGNSA. This chain's CDR3 is CASSSSGGATDTQYF. The CDR3, as DNA: TGTGCCAGCAGCTCAAGCGGGGGGGCCACAGATACGCAGTATTTT.

In this sample, this clone turned up a few times. The chain joins TRBV30 to TRBJ2-7, with D possibly TRBD2 on 5 matching bases. V lost 2 bases, J lost 6 bases, and 20 bases lay in between. Germline loops: CDR1 GTSNPN, CDR2 SVGIG (reference sequence). The CDR3 totals 15 residues. CDR3 in DNA: TGTGCCTGGAGTCTTCCGAGGGCCCTTAGGACCGAGCAGTACTTC. This encodes CAWSLPRALRTEQYF.

This clone was counted a few times. This rearrangement joins TRBV5-4 to TRBJ2-7, with D possibly TRBD1 on 5 matching bases. V lost 0 bases to trimming and J lost 7 bases, with 11 bases between them. Germline V gene sequence: CDR1 SGHNT, CDR2 YYREEE (reference sequence). There are 13 residues in the CDR3. The CDR3 coding sequence is TGTGCCAGCAGCTTGGACTTCGACAGAGAGCAGTACTTC. Its translation: CASSLDFDREQYF.

The gene calls are TRBV7-2 and TRBJ2-7; TRBD1 aligns across 7 bases. Trimming at V came to 2 bases and at J to 2 bases, leaving 9 bases not matched to a gene. The CDR3 contains 16 residues. Germline V gene data show CDR1 as SGHTA and CDR2 as FQGNSA. This chain's CDR3 is CASSLTMSQGAYEQYF. DNA of the CDR3: TGTGCCAGCAGCTTAACAATGAGCCAGGGGGCCTACGAGCAGTACTTC. Together with reference TRBV7-2 and TRBJ2-7, the CDR3 gives the full variable domain: GAGVSQSPSNKVTEKGKDVELRCDPISGHTALYWYRQSLGQGLEFLIYFQGNSAPDKSGLPSDRFSAERTGGSVSTLTIQRTQQEDSAVYLCASSLTMSQGAYEQYFGPGTRLTVT.

The J gene is TRBJ1-1, the V gene TRBV29-1; TRBD1 is a possible D gene (6 bases). CDR3 length equals 14 residues. Germline V CDR1 and CDR2: SQVTM, ANQGSEA. V dropped 8 bases and J dropped 0 bases, with 16 bases sitting between them. The CDR3, as DNA: TGCAGCATCTCGGACAGCCCCATGAACACTGAAGCTTTCTTT. It specifies CSISDSPMNTEAFF.

The CDR3 here is CASSLGSEEEGPQHF. CDR3 coding DNA: TGTGCCAGCAGCTTAGGGTCGGAGGAGGAGGGGCCCCAGCATTTT. The chain uses TRBV7-9 and TRBJ1-5; D is ambiguous. CDR1 and CDR2 from the germline V gene are SEHNR and FQNEAQ (reference sequence). V lost 1 base and J 9 bases, leaving 16 bases between the germline ends. The CDR3 contains 15 residues.

V and J are TRBV5-1 and TRBJ2-7; weak D call: TRBD1 (6 bases). This CDR3 has 15 amino acids. Germline V gene data show CDR1 as SGHRS and CDR2 as YFSETQ. The V and J ends lost 1 base and 2 bases respectively, with 13 bases between them. The CDR3 is CASSLSEGTPYEQYF. CDR3 nucleotides: TGCGCCAGCAGCTTGAGCGAAGGGACACCCTACGAGCAGTACTTC.

The chain is built from TRBV29-1 and TRBJ1-3, with TRBD1 matching 7 bases. The length of the CDR3 is 13 residues. The germline V gene encodes CDR1 SQVTM and CDR2 ANQGSEA. After removal of 7 bases from V and 0 bases from J, the junction contained 3 bases not matched to a gene. The CDR3 sequence: CSGGQDSGNTIYF. For the CDR3, the DNA is TGCAGCGGCGGACAGGACTCTGGAAACACCATATATTTT. The full variable domain, completed using reference TRBV29-1 and TRBJ1-3, is SAVISQKPSRDICQRGTSLTIQCQVDSQVTMMFWYRQQPGQSLTLIATANQGSEATYESGFVIDKFPISRPNLTFSTLTVSNMSPEDSSIYLCSGGQDSGNTIYFGEGSWLTVV.

V is TRBV9 and J is TRBJ1-2; D gene ambiguous. The V gene's germline CDR1 is SGDLS and CDR2 YYNGEE. The CDR3 sequence is 14 residues long. V lost 0 bases to trimming and J lost 4 bases, with 10 bases between them. The CDR3 DNA reads TGTGCCAGCAGCGTAGAGGAGTCCAGCTATGGCTACACCTTC. Translated: CASSVEESSYGYTF.

V is TRBV27 and J is TRBJ2-7; D gene ambiguous. The V end lost 3 bases, the J end lost 2 bases, and 14 bases lay between the germline ends. Germline CDR1 MNHEY, CDR2 SMNVEV (reference sequence). This CDR3 is built from 15 residues. CDR3 sequence: CASSLATRVPYEQYF. Here the CDR3 DNA reads TGTGCCAGCAGTTTGGCGACCCGGGTGCCCTACGAGCAGTACTTC.